These 8 T cell receptor beta chains were all obtained from the same sample, sequenced in a study of identical twins. TCRdb reanalysed the 5' RACE reads using MiXCR and keeps one entry per CDR3 protein. The sample consists of about 720,000 distinct CDR3 sequences, around 8.6% of them appearing once. This sample also belongs to another study, concerning yellow fever vaccine responses in identical twins.

What was sequenced was PBMCs. The receptors derive from a woman aged 18-29 years in good health.

This clonotype was counted ten times or more. The CDR3 sequence is CSARGWEGLENEQYF. CDR3 bases: TGCAGTGCTAGAGGATGGGAGGGATTAGAGAACGAGCAGTACTTC. The chain couples TRBV20-1 to TRBJ2-7, with 7 bases matching TRBD2. With V trimmed by 1 base and J by 5 bases, 11 bases remained unmatched. Germline CDR1 reads DFQATT; CDR2 reads SNEGSKA (reference sequence). This CDR3 comprises 15 residues.

This clonotype was seen a handful of times. The chain combines TRBV29-1 with TRBJ1-2, with 7 bases that match TRBD1. The germline V gene encodes CDR1 SQVTM and CDR2 ANQGSEA. The CDR3 runs to 11 residues. The V segment lost 7 bases and the J segment 7 bases; nucleotides outside the gene matches: 6. The CDR3 protein is CSGRDSSGYTF. CDR3 bases: TGCAGCGGCCGGGACAGCTCTGGCTACACCTTC.

Many counts were recorded for this clonotype. V is TRBV5-1 and J is TRBJ1-1, with 8 bases matching TRBD1. V lost 1 base to trimming and J lost 11 bases; unmatched junction nucleotides: 7. CDR3 length: 13 residues. CDR1 is SGHRS, CDR2 YFSETQ, per germline. CDR3 in DNA: TGCGCCAGCAGCTTGCTGGAGGACAGGGCGGCTTTCTTT. Translating it yields CASSLLEDRAAFF.

This clonotype came up a few times. The J gene is TRBJ2-5, the V gene TRBV7-2; D is unclear. Germline V gene sequence: CDR1 SGHTA, CDR2 FQGNSA. Trimming shortened V by 2 bases and J by 7 bases, and 11 bases separated the two germline ends. The CDR3 consists of 13 residues. Here the CDR3 reads CASSLPGRPTQYF. The CDR3 DNA follows: TGTGCCAGCAGCTTACCTGGTCGGCCGACCCAGTACTTC.

This chain joins TRBV5-6 and TRBJ2-7, with 11 bases lining up with TRBD2. The V gene end was trimmed by 1 base and the J gene end by 3 bases; junction bases not matched to a gene: 9. Germline CDR1 reads SGHDT; CDR2 reads YYEEEE. The length of the CDR3 is 17 residues. The CDR3 DNA reads TGTGCCAGCAGCTTGATTCGTATGGGACTAGCGGACTACGAGCAGTACTTC. Amino acid sequence: CASSLIRMGLADYEQYF. Based on the CDR3 plus reference TRBV5-6 and TRBJ2-7, the full variable domain is DAGVTQSPTHLIKTRGQQVTLRCSPKSGHDTVSWYQQALGQGPQFIFQYYEEEERQRGNFPDRFSGHQFPNYSSELNVNALLLGDSALYLCASSLIRMGLADYEQYFGPGTRLTVT.

This clonotype occurred many times. The chain couples TRBV20-1 to TRBJ2-1; D possibly corresponds to TRBD2 (6 bases). Germline CDR1 is DFQATT and CDR2 is SNEGSKA (reference sequence). The length of the CDR3 is 17 residues. Trimming shortened V by 0 bases and J by 2 bases, and 17 bases separated the two germline ends. The chain's CDR3 is CSARDLLEGPTYNEQFF. The DNA for the CDR3 is TGCAGTGCTAGAGATCTATTGGAGGGGCCGACCTACAATGAGCAGTTCTTC.

This clonotype turned up a few times. The chain carries TRBV20-1 and TRBJ2-2; 8 bases match TRBD1. CDR1 is DFQATT and CDR2 is SNEGSKA in the germline V gene (reference sequence). Unmatched junction bases numbered 8, after V lost 2 bases and J lost 0 bases. The CDR3 loop spans 17 amino acids. The CDR3 region is CSARPKTGASNTGELFF. As DNA, the CDR3 is TGCAGTGCTAGACCCAAGACAGGGGCATCGAACACCGGGGAGCTGTTTTTT.

This clonotype has just a few counts. V gene TRBV6-5 combines with J gene TRBJ2-6, with a possible D match to TRBD1 (5 bases). V lost 2 bases, J lost 10 bases, and 12 bases lay in between. This CDR3 comprises 14 residues. CDR1 MNHEY and CDR2 SVGAGI come from the germline V gene. The CDR3 bases are TGTGCCAGCAGTTACGTGGGGCCGATAAACGTCCTGACTTTC. Amino acid sequence: CASSYVGPINVLTF.